This T cell receptor beta chain stems from a study of Graves' ophthalmopathy and Graves' hyperthyroidism. This clonotype was detected many times. The antigen is undetermined. Ophthalmopathic donors had moderate-to-severe activity, CAS ≥3 and NOSPECS ≥4, with disease that had lasted under 3 months. Study-wide results and limits: Distinction of ophthalmopathy from stable hyperthyroidism by a 13-signature model reached 85% to 90% sensitivity and roughly 81% specificity. Most expanded clonotypes in thyroid above 0.001 frequency also showed up in blood.

The CDR3 spans 15 residues. Trimming took off 7 bases at V and 3 bases at J, with 13 bases between the two ends. Germline loops: CDR1 MNHEY, CDR2 SMNVEV (reference sequence). RNA transcripts were the template, and TCR beta CDR3 regions were amplified from them. First-round RT-PCR employed HTBI primers, with a second-round multiplex PCR after it. TCRdb reanalysed the multiplex PCR reads using MiXCR and keeps one entry per CDR3 protein. The table includes under 350,000 distinct CDR3 sequences, roughly 15% detected once. The V call is TRBV27, the J call TRBJ1-6; possible D gene TRBD1, 6 bases. The sequence came from an adult man with Graves' ophthalmopathy. Material: peripheral blood. The chain's CDR3 is CASTPLDSYNSPLHF. The CDR3 nucleotides read TGTGCCAGCACCCCGTTGGACAGCTATAATTCACCCCTCCACTTT.